Each of the 2 T cell receptor beta chains below was sequenced from the same sample in a study of control samples from healthy donors and cancer patients. TCRdb's copy holds only in-frame clones and misses some; the assay was immunoSEQ multiplex PCR. The data contain 100,000 to 150,000 clones, around 90% of them singletons. Input material: blood. All receptors derive from a man aged 18 to 29 in good health.

The V and J genes are TRBV21-1 and TRBJ1-5. TRBV21-1 is a recognized pseudogene. The CDR3 loop spans 14 amino acids. CDR3 amino acids: CAKSFLVFVEPQHF. CDR3 sequence (DNA): TGTGCCAAGAGTTTTCTCGTTTTTGTTGAGCCCCAGCATTTT.

The chain uses TRBV11-2 and TRBJ1-4, with 7 bases lining up with TRBD1. Germline CDR1 is SGHAT and CDR2 is FQNNGV. CDR3 length: 12 amino acids. J gave up 11 bases and V 4 bases, and 4 bases lay outside the gene matches. CDR3 coding DNA: TGTGCCAGCAGCTCAACGGGACAGAAACTGTTTTTT. Translating it yields CASSSTGQKLFF.